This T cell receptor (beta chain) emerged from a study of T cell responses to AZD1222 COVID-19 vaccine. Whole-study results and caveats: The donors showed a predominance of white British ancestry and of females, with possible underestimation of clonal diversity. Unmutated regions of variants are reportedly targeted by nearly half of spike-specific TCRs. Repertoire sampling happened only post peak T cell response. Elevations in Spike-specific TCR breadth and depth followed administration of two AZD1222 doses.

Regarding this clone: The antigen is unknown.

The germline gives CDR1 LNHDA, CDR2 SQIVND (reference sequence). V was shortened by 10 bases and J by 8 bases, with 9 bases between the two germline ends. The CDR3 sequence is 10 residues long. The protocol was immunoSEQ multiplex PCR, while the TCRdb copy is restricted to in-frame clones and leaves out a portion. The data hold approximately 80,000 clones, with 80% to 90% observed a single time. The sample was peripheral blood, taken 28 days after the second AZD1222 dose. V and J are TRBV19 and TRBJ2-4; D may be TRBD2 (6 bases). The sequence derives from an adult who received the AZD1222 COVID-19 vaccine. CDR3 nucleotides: TGTGCCACCAGGAGGGACATTCAGTACTTC. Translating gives CATRRDIQYF.